In this sample, the clone carrying this T cell receptor beta chain turned up many times. Its matching antigen is unknown. V lost 6 bases, J lost 4 bases, and 6 bases stayed unmatched. The CDR3 runs to 15 residues. Per germline, CDR1 SGHNT and CDR2 YYREEE (reference sequence). These data come from a study of early T cells in non-severe SARS-CoV-2 infection. Study-wide context: Bulk RNA isolated from unsorted whole blood underwent sequencing; chains were not paired. Points from the study as a whole: Anti-spike CD8 responses were favored by VDJdb matching, which missed private and CD4 specificities.

Individual cDNA molecules were tagged with unique molecular identifiers. Using its own MiXCR run on the 5' RACE reads, TCRdb lists one record per CDR3 protein. The sample records about 80,000 distinct CDR3 sequences, 5% being singletons. V usage is TRBV5-4 and J usage is TRBJ2-1, with 11 bases that match TRBD2. This clonotype was obtained from an adult who was a healthcare worker with PCR-confirmed SARS-CoV-2 infection or an uninfected control (not recorded which). The specimen comprised whole blood, sampled at baseline. CDR3 amino acids: CASTHSGRGYNEQFF. The CDR3 nucleotides are TGTGCCAGCACCCATAGCGGGAGGGGTTACAATGAGCAGTTCTTC.